These 20 T cell receptor beta chains share one sample of origin, sequenced in a study of blood T cells in healthy people across ages. Sample-barcoded 5' priming and a J-beta primer mix drove a second PCR of about 7 to 11 cycles. TCRdb analysed the 5' RACE reads with MiXCR anew, one entry per CDR3 protein. Found here are about 720,000 distinct CDR3 sequences, 22% of them singletons; the top ten hold 22%. The sequenced material came from blood. These receptors were collected from a man between 70 and 80 years old in good health.

This clonotype has only a few counts. The chain carries TRBV20-1 and TRBJ1-4; no clear D. This CDR3 is built from 14 residues. Germline CDR1 DFQATT, CDR2 SNEGSKA (reference sequence). Trimming left V 7 bases short and J 3 bases short, with 15 bases between. The chain's CDR3 is CSVVRAEANEKLFF. CDR3 bases: TGCAGTGTAGTCCGGGCAGAGGCTAATGAAAAACTGTTTTTT.

The chain recombines TRBV27 with TRBJ2-7, with 7 positions matching TRBD2. The germline V gene has CDR1 MNHEY and CDR2 SMNVEV (reference sequence). The CDR3 length is 14 residues. CDR3 sequence reads: CVSHIREALREQYV. CDR3 coding DNA: TGTGTCAGCCACATCCGGGAGGCTCTCAGAGAGCAGTACGTC.

This clonotype was found a few times. One junction end disagrees with the germline gene, perhaps due to a read error. The CDR3 spells CSARDTTGGSKNIQYF. CDR3 DNA: TGCAGTGCTAGAGATACGACGGGAGGTTCCAAGAACATTCAGTACTTC. The chain carries TRBV20-1 and TRBJ2-4, with 7 bases fitting TRBD2. Germline V gene lookup returns CDR1 DFQATT and CDR2 SNEGSKA (reference sequence). The CDR3 has 16 residues.

This clonotype has at least ten counts. This sequence joins TRBV7-8 and TRBJ2-4; no clear D gene. The CDR3 is 14 amino acids. Trimming left V 0 bases short and J 4 bases short, with 7 bases between. Germline-derived CDR1 and CDR2 are SGHVS and FQNEAQ. DNA of the CDR3: TGTGCCAGCAGCTTAGCAGGGCATAAAAACATTCAGTACTTC. Amino acid sequence: CASSLAGHKNIQYF.

This clonotype has a count of ten or more. The chain joins TRBV10-3 to TRBJ2-5, with TRBD2 identical over 10 bases. The J call may be incorrect, as the DNA end agrees better with TRBJ2-1. Germline CDR1 is ENHRY and CDR2 is SYGVKD. The CDR3 is made up of 15 amino acids. CDR3 protein: CANSERGGVGNEQFF. The DNA for the CDR3 is TGTGCCAACTCCGAGCGGGGGGGCGTCGGCAATGAGCAGTTCTTC.

The rearrangement uses TRBV10-3 and TRBJ1-3; the D is unclear. Germline CDR1 reads ENHRY; CDR2 reads SYGVKD. V was pared by 6 bases and J by 0 bases, with 6 bases between. The CDR3 is 13 residues long. The CDR3 sequence: CAIRGSSGNTIYF. The CDR3 DNA is TGTGCCATCAGAGGGAGCTCTGGAAACACCATATATTTT.

CDR3 nucleotides: TGCGTTACGACCGGACCTGCAGGAAGGAGAGAGACCCAGTACTTC. Translation gives CVTTGPAGRRETQYF. This chain joins TRBV20-1 and TRBJ2-5, with D unresolved. CDR1 and CDR2 (germline): DFQATT, SNEGSKA (reference sequence). The CDR3 loop spans 15 amino acids.

The rearrangement links TRBV29-1 to TRBJ1-1; the match to TRBD1 covers 9 bases. CDR3 length: 12 amino acids. CDR1 SQVTM and CDR2 ANQGSEA come from the germline V gene. With 7 bases clipped from V and 4 bases from J, the junction kept 4 bases outside the gene matches. The CDR3 nucleotides are TGCAGCGCGGGACAGGGCGCCACTGAAGCTTTCTTT. It encodes CSAGQGATEAFF.

As concerns this clonotype: The junction differs from germline at one of its ends, possibly a read error. This chain joins TRBV28 and TRBJ2-5, with 9 bases that match TRBD2. Germline-derived CDR1 and CDR2 are MDHEN and SYDVKM. The length of the CDR3 is 16 residues. Written as DNA, the CDR3 is TGTACCAGCAGTCAAGGGCCTAGCGGGGACCAAGAGACCCAGTACTTC. It translates to CTSSQGPSGDQETQYF.

This clonotype has only a few counts. The chain joins TRBV12-3 or TRBV12-4 to TRBJ1-6; the D is unclear. V was pared by 1 base and J by 7 bases, with 11 bases between. The length of the CDR3 is 15 residues. This CDR3 reads CASSLGSSQNSPLHF. The CDR3 region has the DNA TGTGCCAGCAGTTTAGGCAGCAGCCAAAATTCACCCCTCCACTTT.

The chain has TRBV29-1 and TRBJ2-1, with no clear D. Germline-derived CDR1 and CDR2 are SQVTM and ANQGSEA. The CDR3 loop spans 12 amino acids. Trimming took off 4 bases at V and 6 bases at J, with 10 bases between the two ends. The CDR3 here is CSVVYGFNEQFF. The CDR3 coding sequence is TGCAGCGTTGTATACGGCTTCAATGAGCAGTTCTTC.

This chain links TRBV5-1 with TRBJ2-7; D might be TRBD2 (5 bases). V lost 0 bases and J lost 4, with 11 bases in between. CDR3 length: 14 residues. Germline lookup yields CDR1 SGHRS and CDR2 YFSETQ. In DNA form, the CDR3 reads TGCGCCAGCAGCTTGGCCCTCCGGGAATACGAGCAGTACTTC. Its translation is CASSLALREYEQYF.

This clonotype was recorded a few times. The gene calls are TRBV12-3 or TRBV12-4 and TRBJ2-3, with 8 bases that match TRBD2. The CDR3 loop spans 17 amino acids. V dropped 2 bases and J dropped 3; count of bases not matched to a gene: 10. CDR3 residues: CASSLRGGRWLTDTQYF. The CDR3 nucleotides are TGTGCCAGCAGTTTACGGGGGGGGAGGTGGTTGACAGATACGCAGTATTTT.

This chain links TRBV5-6 with TRBJ2-3; a possible D gene is TRBD1 (6 bases). This CDR3 region has 15 residues. Trimming removed 3 bases at V and 0 bases at J, with 11 bases between. CDR1 is SGHDT, CDR2 YYEEEE, per germline. CDR3 sequence (DNA): TGTGCCAGCAGCTCCGGACAGCTAAGCACAGATACGCAGTATTTT. This codes for CASSSGQLSTDTQYF.

This clonotype turned up a few times. The genes are TRBV3-1 and TRBJ2-4; TRBD1 matches 7 bases. The J segment lost 8 bases and the V segment lost 1 base, leaving 8 bases of the junction unmatched. This CDR3 contains 15 residues. The V gene's germline CDR1 is LGHDT and CDR2 YNNKEL (reference sequence). Here the CDR3 DNA reads TGTGCCAGCAGCCAAGCGGGAACAGGGGCGGACATTCAGTACTTC. It yields the protein CASSQAGTGADIQYF.

The chain recombines TRBV5-1 with TRBJ2-1; TRBD1 agrees at 9 bases. V lost 0 bases, J lost 7 bases, and 5 bases stayed unmatched. CDR3 length: 15 amino acids. Germline CDR1 is SGHRS and CDR2 is YFSETQ. The chain's CDR3 is CASSLVGTGKNEQFF. CDR3 coding DNA: TGCGCCAGCAGCTTGGTCGGGACAGGGAAAAATGAGCAGTTCTTC.

This clonotype was detected many times. The chain uses TRBV7-8 and TRBJ2-4, with no clear D. The CDR3 runs 16 residues. Trimming left V 4 bases short and J 0 bases short, with 13 bases between. CDR1 and CDR2 from the germline V gene are SGHVS and FQNEAQ. Written as DNA, the CDR3 is TGTGCCAGCAGCTCCAGACTTGCTCTAGCCAAAAACATTCAGTACTTC. Its translation: CASSSRLALAKNIQYF.

The rearrangement uses TRBV3-1 and TRBJ2-3; possible D gene TRBD2, 6 bases. The CDR3 length is 14 residues. The germline V and J ends were trimmed by 4 bases and 5 bases, with 13 bases remaining between them. Germline values: CDR1 LGHDT, CDR2 YNNKEL (reference sequence). Here the CDR3 reads CASSPGTGGDTQYF. The CDR3 bases are TGTGCCAGCAGCCCAGGGACTGGAGGAGATACGCAGTATTTT.

This clonotype was observed a handful of times. This chain links TRBV20-1 with TRBJ1-5; TRBD1 is a possible D gene (5 bases). CDR3 length equals 15 residues. V was pared by 4 bases and J by 6 bases, with 19 bases between. The germline CDR1 and CDR2 sequences are DFQATT and SNEGSKA (reference sequence). In DNA, the CDR3 is TGCAGTGCTATTAGGGACCGAGAACCAGGTCAGCCCCAGCATTTT. Translation: CSAIRDREPGQPQHF.

DNA of the CDR3: TGCAGTGTCATAGGACTAGCGGGAGTTTCCTACAATGAGCAGTTCTTC. Its translation is CSVIGLAGVSYNEQFF. V gene TRBV20-1 combines with J gene TRBJ2-1, with TRBD2 matching 13 bases. The CDR3 sequence is 16 residues long. Germline lookup yields CDR1 DFQATT and CDR2 SNEGSKA (reference sequence). V gave up 7 bases and J gave up 1 base; unmatched junction bases: 7.